This passage covers 26 T cell receptor beta chains from one sample sequenced in a study of blood T cell repertoires in COVID-19. Repertoires were generated with immunoSEQ multiplex PCR, while TCRdb's copy carries only in-frame clones and drops some. This sample has 68,000 or so clones; less than 95% occur once, and the top ten carry roughly 0.47%. Input material: peripheral blood. These receptors were collected from a middle-aged man with COVID-19, enrolled during active disease.

In its sample, this clone was seen a few times. The chain employs TRBV7-2 and TRBJ2-7, with TRBD2 matching 11 bases. CDR1 is SGHTA, CDR2 FQGNSA, per germline. CDR3 size: 14 residues. Unmatched junction bases numbered 4, after V lost 3 bases and J lost 6 bases. The chain's CDR3 is CASSFTSGSSEQYF. Here the CDR3 DNA reads TGTGCCAGCAGCTTCACTAGCGGGAGCTCCGAGCAGTACTTC.

This clone was counted between two and nine times. The chain links TRBV6-5 to TRBJ1-1, with 8 positions matching TRBD1. The CDR3 contains 14 residues. CDR1 and CDR2 from the germline V gene are MNHEY and SVGAGI. Trimming took 2 bases from V and 10 from J; bases not matched to a gene: 9. The CDR3 DNA reads TGTGCCAGCAGTTACAACGACAACGACAGGGGAGCTTTCTTT. Translated: CASSYNDNDRGAFF.

The chain links TRBV29-1 to TRBJ2-3; 10 bases fit TRBD2. Germline-derived CDR1 and CDR2 are SQVTM and ANQGSEA. The CDR3 runs to 14 residues. The V gene end was trimmed by 6 bases and the J gene end by 3 bases; junction bases not matched to a gene: 6. The CDR3 sequence is CSVASGRDTDTQYF. The CDR3 bases are TGCAGCGTGGCTAGCGGGAGAGATACAGATACGCAGTATTTT.

V gene TRBV7-7 combines with J gene TRBJ2-1; 11 bases fit TRBD2. The CDR3 is 15 residues long. Germline assignment: CDR1 SSHAT and CDR2 FNYEAQ (reference sequence). With 1 base clipped from V and 10 bases from J, the junction kept 6 bases outside the gene matches. CDR3 region: CASSLELAGGGEQFF. In DNA form, the CDR3 reads TGTGCCAGCAGCTTAGAGTTAGCGGGAGGGGGGGAGCAGTTCTTC.

The gene calls are TRBV18 and TRBJ1-1; no definite D call. Trimming pared 3 bases from V and 5 bases from J, leaving 10 bases between. The CDR3 has 13 residues. Germline V gene sequence: CDR1 KGHSH, CDR2 LQKENI. CDR3 bases: TGTGCCAGCTCACCCGGATCGGGGACTGAAGCTTTCTTT. As protein: CASSPGSGTEAFF.

This chain connects TRBV5-1 to TRBJ2-2; 9 nucleotides align to TRBD2. V was clipped by 4 bases and J by 2 bases; unmatched bases: 9. Germline V gives CDR1 SGHRS, CDR2 YFSETQ. CDR3 size: 17 residues. The DNA for the CDR3 is TGCGCCAGCAGCACCTCTAGGCGGGAGGGAAACACCGGGGAGCTGTTTTTT. Protein sequence: CASSTSRREGNTGELFF.

The chain carries TRBV6-6 and TRBJ1-4; no firm D call. This CDR3 contains 13 residues. Trimming removed 6 bases at V and 6 bases at J, with 11 bases between. Germline V gene sequence: CDR1 MNHNY, CDR2 SVGAGI (reference sequence). This CDR3 reads CASRRRRDEKLFF. CDR3 sequence (DNA): TGTGCCAGCAGGCGGAGAAGAGATGAAAAACTGTTTTTT.

The rearrangement links TRBV4-2 to TRBJ1-5; D might be TRBD1 (6 bases). Trimming cost V 0 bases and J 9 bases, with 15 bases left between them. CDR3 length: 15 amino acids. Germline V lookup: CDR1 LGHNA, CDR2 YNFKEQ. DNA for the CDR3: TGTGCCAGCAGCCAAGAAATACAGGGATTTTGGCCCCAGCATTTT. Its protein is CASSQEIQGFWPQHF.

The chain employs TRBV19 and TRBJ1-1; 9 bases align to TRBD1. This CDR3 is built from 13 residues. V trimming: 5 bases; J trimming: 11 bases; junction bases outside the gene matches: 9. Germline-derived CDR1 and CDR2 are LNHDA and SQIVND (reference sequence). The chain's CDR3 is CASSEGDRDRAFF. CDR3 nucleotide sequence: TGTGCCAGTAGTGAGGGGGACAGGGACCGGGCTTTCTTT.

The table lists this clone with a count of one. The chain employs TRBV18 and TRBJ2-7; 7 bases are a match to TRBD1. Trimming at V came to 3 bases and at J to 4 bases, leaving 9 bases not matched to a gene. The V gene's germline CDR1 is KGHSH and CDR2 LQKENI. The CDR3 sequence is 15 residues long. The CDR3 sequence: CASSPLRDSGYEQYF. As DNA, the CDR3 is TGTGCCAGCTCACCCTTAAGGGACAGCGGATACGAGCAGTACTTC.

The chain joins TRBV7-2 to TRBJ1-2; 10 nucleotides line up with TRBD1. This CDR3 is built from 15 residues. V lost 5 bases to trimming and J lost 4 bases; unmatched junction nucleotides: 7. The germline V gene encodes CDR1 SGHTA and CDR2 FQGNSA. Written as DNA, the CDR3 is TGTGCCAGCAGCCCTAGGACAGGGGGTCGCTATGGCTACACCTTC. Protein product: CASSPRTGGRYGYTF.

This clone was found once. The chain employs TRBV5-4 and TRBJ2-1; 9 bases match TRBD2. The CDR3 loop spans 15 amino acids. The V and J ends lost 3 bases and 4 bases, in that order; junction bases with no gene match: 5. Germline V gives CDR1 SGHNT, CDR2 YYREEE (reference sequence). Here the CDR3 DNA reads TGTGCCAGCAGCTCTCGGGCGGGAGGGTACAATGAGCAGTTCTTC. The encoded protein is CASSSRAGGYNEQFF.

This chain links TRBV6-5 with TRBJ1-6; 8 nucleotides agree with TRBD1. Per germline, CDR1 MNHEY and CDR2 SVGAGI. The CDR3 loop spans 14 amino acids. V gave up 4 bases and J gave up 8 bases; unmatched junction bases: 4. The CDR3 bases are TGTGCCAGCAGTTTAGACAGGGGTGATTCACCCCTCCACTTT. Its translation is CASSLDRGDSPLHF.

The chain is built from TRBV7-9 and TRBJ2-2; D not certain. The germline CDR1 and CDR2 sequences are SEHNR and FQNEAQ (reference sequence). The CDR3 runs 14 residues. With 8 bases removed from V and 4 bases from J, the gap between germline ends came to 14 bases. CDR3 residues: CASVFNGATGELFF. Here the CDR3 DNA reads TGTGCCAGCGTTTTTAATGGAGCCACCGGGGAGCTGTTTTTT.

The chain couples TRBV18 to TRBJ2-1; a weak D match, TRBD2 (6 bases). CDR1 and CDR2 from the germline V gene are KGHSH and LQKENI. Trimming stripped 3 bases from V and 9 bases from J, with 21 bases between. CDR3 length equals 16 residues. This CDR3 is CASSPAGGTLGGEQFF. The CDR3 coding sequence is TGTGCCAGCTCACCGGCTGGGGGGACCCTGGGCGGTGAGCAGTTCTTC.

The genes are TRBV6-2 or TRBV6-3 and TRBJ2-4; TRBD2 matches at 8 bases. The CDR3 extends over 15 amino acids. In germline, CDR1 is MNHEY, CDR2 SVGEGT. V shed 0 bases, J shed 9 bases, and the junction held 7 bases outside the gene matches. The CDR3 DNA reads as TGTGCCAGCAGTTACTCGGGCGGTAGCGGGACCATTCAGTACTTC. Translating gives CASSYSGGSGTIQYF.

The chain recombines TRBV4-1 with TRBJ1-6; TRBD1 agrees at 9 bases. J gave up 10 bases and V 4 bases, and 11 bases lay outside the gene matches. The CDR3 contains 16 residues. Germline CDR1 and CDR2: MGHRA and YSYEKL. The CDR3 sequence: CASSPTQDRGRSPLHF. The CDR3 nucleotides read TGCGCCAGCAGCCCTACCCAGGACAGGGGCAGATCACCCCTCCACTTT.

The chain couples TRBV7-2 to TRBJ2-4; possibly TRBD1 for D (6 bases). The CDR3 extends over 15 amino acids. CDR1 and CDR2 from the germline V gene are SGHTA and FQGNSA. The V end was cut by 1 base, the J end by 3 bases, with 10 bases between. The CDR3 spells CASSLEGHVKNIQYF. CDR3 sequence (DNA): TGTGCCAGCAGCTTAGAGGGACATGTCAAAAACATTCAGTACTTC.

About this clone itself: Other DNA variants within this sample encode the same CDR3. This chain uses TRBV5-1 with TRBJ2-7; 13 bases map to TRBD2. The CDR3 has 15 residues. Germline V CDR1 and CDR2: SGHRS, YFSETQ. Trimming at V came to 3 bases and at J to 4 bases, leaving 4 bases not matched to a gene. The CDR3 DNA is TGCGCCAGCAGCTGGGGGACTAGCGGGGATTACGAGCAGTACTTC. It yields the protein CASSWGTSGDYEQYF.

This chain links TRBV6-6 with TRBJ2-7; 9 bases align to TRBD2. V was clipped by 4 bases and J by 6 bases; unmatched bases: 10. Germline V gene lookup returns CDR1 MNHNY and CDR2 SVGAGI (reference sequence). The CDR3 spans 15 residues. The DNA of the CDR3 is TGTGCCAGCAGTTTCATGACTAGCGGCGGGCTCGAGCAGTACTTC. It codes for CASSFMTSGGLEQYF.

This clone appeared a single time. The CDR3 DNA follows: TGTGCCAGCAGCGTAGGATTTCGGGGTAGGAGCGGGAGGGAGATTTCGGATGAGCAGTTCTTC. It codes for CASSVGFRGRSGREISDEQFF. The V gene is TRBV9, the J gene TRBJ2-1; the match to TRBD2 covers 10 bases. Germline V gene lookup returns CDR1 SGDLS and CDR2 YYNGEE. CDR3 size: 21 residues. Unmatched junction bases numbered 23, after V lost 0 bases and J lost 8 bases.

The CDR3 DNA reads TGTGCCAGCAGCTTAGATCTGTGGGGGACAGGGGATTCAGAGACCCAGTACTTC. This gives the protein CASSLDLWGTGDSETQYF. The V gene is TRBV11-3, the J gene TRBJ2-5, with 10 nucleotides matching TRBD1. V was pared by 0 bases and J by 4 bases, with 11 bases of the junction left unmatched. The CDR3 contains 18 residues. Germline CDR1 and CDR2: SGHNT and YENEEA.

The chain carries TRBV7-2 and TRBJ2-1; D call uncertain. Germline V gene lookup returns CDR1 SGHTA and CDR2 FQGNSA. The CDR3 loop spans 12 amino acids. Trimming removed 6 bases at V and 5 bases at J, with 8 bases between. The CDR3 loop is CASRAANNEQFF. The CDR3 region has the DNA TGTGCCAGCAGGGCGGCTAACAATGAGCAGTTCTTC.

The chain employs TRBV12-3 or TRBV12-4 and TRBJ1-2; 7 nucleotides agree with TRBD1. This CDR3 comprises 13 residues. The V and J ends lost 3 bases and 9 bases, in that order; junction bases with no gene match: 7. The CDR3 loop reads CASSLGTAVSYTF. The CDR3, as DNA: TGTGCCAGCAGTTTGGGGACAGCCGTCAGCTACACCTTC.

The CDR3 sequence is CASSGRGARTEAFF. For the CDR3, the DNA is TGTGCCAGCAGCGGCAGGGGTGCGCGGACTGAAGCTTTCTTT. The chain employs TRBV7-8 and TRBJ1-1; tentative D call: TRBD1 (6 bases). V shed 5 bases and J shed 5 bases, with 15 bases lying between them. The CDR3 sequence is 14 residues long. Germline values: CDR1 SGHVS, CDR2 FQNEAQ.

The chain has TRBV12-3 or TRBV12-4 and TRBJ2-1; maybe TRBD2 (5 bases). The V end lost 2 bases, the J end lost 8 bases, and 10 bases lay between the germline ends. This CDR3 is 13 amino acids long. For the CDR3, the DNA is TGTGCCAGCAGTTTAAGGCTAGCCTATGAGCAGTTCTTC. Its protein product is CASSLRLAYEQFF.